This T cell receptor (beta chain) was sequenced in a study of blood T cell repertoires in COVID-19. About the study: The United States, Italy and Spain supplied acute and convalescent COVID-19 samples. Nucleic acid was either cDNA or gDNA, and it came from T cells, B-cell-depleted T cells, or PBMCs.

In the original processing: Reference gene primers were amplified, and this amplification served to estimate nucleated cell counts. TCRdb keeps only in-frame clones here, not all; method: immunoSEQ multiplex PCR. The V and J calls and clone size come from that table; D and trimming were worked out from the DNA. The table records tens of thousands of clones, 88% of them present only once. Unmatched junction bases numbered 13, after V lost 4 bases and J lost 1 base. This CDR3 region has 19 residues. Per the germline V gene, CDR1 is SGHNT and CDR2 is YYREEE (reference sequence). The sequencing sample was made of peripheral blood. J is TRBJ2-3 and V is TRBV5-4; 12 positions match TRBD2. This clonotype was sampled from a man between 45 and 60 years old with acute or convalescent COVID-19. The CDR3 DNA reads as TGTGCCAGCAGCCCCGCCCCCCTAGCGGGGGGGCTCGGCACAGATACGCAGTATTTT. Encoded protein: CASSPAPLAGGLGTDTQYF.